This TCR beta chain was recorded in a study of cytomegalovirus exposure and HLA in healthy donors (dated by TCRdb to about 2017). About the investigation overall: According to an earlier analysis of a few hundred of the donors, 150 million to 200 million T cells yielded 117 million unique TCR beta sequences and approximately 300 Gb of sequence data. To decide whether each TCR beta V gene segment behaved as functional or pseudogenic, an earlier analysis of 587 of the donors relied on high-throughput TCR beta sequencing. Rather than drawing on any new phenotypic data, the later analysis identified candidate immune exposures from TCR beta sequences and the way those sequences occurred across donors. On average, approximately 250,000 unique TCR beta nucleotide sequences were sequenced per donor among 350 to 400 genotyped donors of the cohort, with around 19% of those sequences being non-productive. An early release covering approximately 600 HLA-typed donors comprised 250 to 350 gigabases of sequencing data and tens of millions of unique TCR sequences. Every repertoire in the discovery cohort had been generated on one and the same sequencing platform. HLA typing included class I and class II loci at four-digit resolution. Donor age, sex, ethnicity and CMV serostatus were compiled alongside the repertoire data. In addition to the first cohort of roughly 670 subjects, a separate validation cohort of 120 different subjects was used. A later analysis re-analyzed previously published TCR beta repertoires from 660 or so donors and added high-resolution HLA genotyping to study TCR occurrence patterns. Roughly 5 DR-DQ haplotypes were treated as single units for association and clustering because of strong linkage in the cohort. To predict cytomegalovirus infection status, the study brought together high-throughput TCR immunosequencing, statistical association of individual TCRs with disease status, and machine learning. The number of donors typed differed by locus, with about 629-630 for A, B, C, DRB1 and DQB1, over 500 for DQA1, 606 for DPA1, and around 450 for DPB1. In a later genetic analysis, genome-wide SNP genotypes for about three fifths of the roughly 670 donors were used, and that subset was treated as a discovery cohort. The aim of the study was to test whether cataloging public T cell receptors could identify signatures of past pathogen exposure. Among the approximately 400 genotyped donors, around 81% belonged to the genetic ancestry cluster associated with self-reported Caucasian donors. The T cell repertoires of around 730 subjects were profiled by immunosequencing and related to cytomegalovirus serostatus.

The CDR3 starts with the cysteine, ends with the phenylalanine, and has 15 residues. The read is trimmed to its CDR3 DNA, 45 bases read in frame from base 1. From a lookup of the germline V gene, CDR1 and CDR2 are MDHEN and SYDVKM. The junction shows trimming of 7 bases on V and 4 bases on J, plus 20 bases between the germline ends. Preparation of the library involved the immunoSEQ multiplex PCR assay. A mixture of 60 forward primers for TCR Vbeta segments and 13 reverse primers for TCR Jbeta segments was used in the multiplex PCR. The CDR3 region of rearranged TCR beta genes was amplified from genomic DNA by a multiplex PCR assay. The amplified TCR beta libraries were sequenced on the Illumina HiSeq System as 87-base-pair reads. Per the original workflow: Across the roughly 670 repertoires, a later analysis counted some 81 million unique TCR beta chains, roughly 11 million of which were shared by at least two donors. Raw reads were error-corrected and collapsed into unique sequences with a nearest-neighbor algorithm that merged closely related sequences to remove PCR and sequencing errors. To assign V, D and J gene segments, CDR3 sequences were aligned to IMGT reference sequences. For a sequence to be retained, a match of at least six nucleotides to both a V gene segment and a J gene segment was required. Rearrangements were classified as productive when the CDR3 lacked stop codons and remained in frame with V and J, and all other rearrangements were classified as non-productive. CDR3 was defined according to IMGT convention as the region running from the second conserved V-encoded cysteine to the conserved J-encoded phenylalanine. The earlier analysis of around 640 of the donors excluded sequences that lacked an unambiguous match to a single V gene segment. An earlier analysis of 500 to 600 of the donors classified V segments as functional when productive rearrangements were above 56.7% and as segregating when the standard deviation between donors was above 5%. To diagnose cytomegalovirus status from the catalog of TCR beta chain sequences, a statistical classification framework was built. In a later analysis, TCR nucleotide sequences were compared against IMGT/GENE-DB human TR gene sequences so that V and J genes could be assigned. In a later analysis, CDR3 sequences and most-parsimonious VDJ recombination scenarios were assigned using the TCRdist pipeline. A later analysis defined each TCR beta chain by its CDR3 amino acid sequence plus V-gene family, and excluded reads lacking a unique V-gene family. To address suspected cross-contamination and a sequencing artifact, a later analysis removed approximately 590 highly shared, low-generation-probability nucleotide sequences. A later analysis calculated a clonal expansion index for each public chain from normalized within-repertoire ranks of inferred template counts. In a later analysis, generation probabilities were computed with a VDJ recombination model fitted to out-of-frame rearrangements, and the resulting probabilities were checked against IGoR. A later analysis scored TCR-TCR, TCR-HLA and TCR-CMV co-occurrence with hypergeometric tests, applying a repertoire-size bias correction to TCR pairs. False discovery rates were estimated in a later analysis by permuting HLA or CMV assignments 20 times. In a later analysis, co-occurring TCRs were grouped using DBSCAN, with TCRdist sequence similarity added in when clustering inside HLA-allele-positive subsets. For co-occurrence clustering, repertoires with fewer than 30,000 or more than 120,000 public chains were excluded, along with roughly 5 repertoires with anomalous nucleotide sharing. In its TCRdb copy, this immuneACCESS table keeps in-frame sequences only and misses some clones. Where compared with another copy, unresolved V genes explain less than half of these, and the others have no known cause. V and J calls and clone size are those listed in that table; D and trimming were worked out from the DNA. The sample's clone listing holds just under 80,000 clones. The top ten hold around 4% of the sample.

The investigation overall reported the following: Because counts were too low, 15 to 20 rarely observed V segments, including chromosome 9 orphons, were excluded from the earlier analysis of fewer than 650 of the donors. A later analysis found that most CMV-associated TCR beta chains appeared HLA-restricted, with HLA associations seemingly driven largely by CMV exposure. The 87-base-pair reads could not distinguish some IMGT-functional V segments, including TRBV6-2 and TRBV6-3, so those segments were excluded. In vitro tests confirmed that a few of the cytomegalovirus-associated TCR beta chains recognize cytomegalovirus antigens. Presence/absence analyses assumed roughly uniform sequencing depth across donors, an assumption that may not hold. The authors suggested that the approach could potentially be extended to other disease states and immunological phenotypes. In the study, 150 to 200 TCR beta chains were listed as associated with cytomegalovirus. In a later analysis, HLA-associated TCR beta chains were found to be more clonally expanded and to have lower generation probabilities than equally common non-associated chains. A further reported finding was that TCR beta sequences accurately predicted the HLA-A and HLA-B alleles for most subjects in the first cohort. A later genetic analysis associated a missense DCLRE1C variant with V-gene and J-gene trimming of TCR beta chains, and an independent cohort replicated the association. Because some donors lacked HLA typing at each locus, the association tests relied only on the typed subset. In both the original and validation cohorts, the classifier was reported to diagnose cytomegalovirus status with high specificity and sensitivity. In this cohort, only TCR beta chains were sequenced, and detectable features were limited by the absence of alpha or paired-chain data. For the cohort, immune exposure information was limited to CMV serostatus. According to a later genetic analysis, donors in an Asian-associated ancestry cluster had fewer N-insertions in productive TCRs than the roughly 700-donor mean. In an earlier analysis of around 600 of the donors, most TCR beta V segments appeared in productive rearrangements about 87% or about 30% of the time, broadly matching IMGT annotations. In a later analysis, several top co-occurrence clusters were reported to appear linked to parvovirus B19, influenza, CMV and Epstein-Barr virus. Linkage disequilibrium might explain the correlated functional status among segregating V segments, but an unknown experimental factor could not be excluded. Across donors, most TCR sequences were observed very rarely, whereas some public TCRs were present in many individuals. In a later analysis, about 16,000 TCR beta sequences were associated with specific HLA alleles at a false discovery rate of 0.05. Assigning TCR associations to individual alleles was difficult when HLA alleles, especially DR and DQ, strongly co-occurred. A group of highly shared sequence variants was considered likely to be a technical artifact of the sequencing pipeline. In a later analysis, TCR association rates were found to vary across HLA loci, with the most associated TCRs seen for DRB1 alleles and the fewest for HLA-C alleles.

Note on this clone: The clone's antigen remains unknown.

The cohort comprised 670 or so healthy bone marrow donors. At the time of sampling, every cohort member was nominally healthy, though immune exposures that went unrecorded were likely present. The donor was CMV seropositive and belonged to the group of a few hundred seropositive cohort members. A peripheral blood sample was collected from each donor, and TCR beta sequencing was performed on peripheral blood mononuclear cells. The Qiagen DNeasy Blood Extraction Kit was used to extract genomic DNA from the blood cell samples. This TCR came from a man between 18 and 29 years old in good health and CMV-seropositive. The chain links TRBV28 with TRBJ2-7, and possibly TRBD1, on 6 matching bases. The source material was PBMCs. The DNA is as follows: TGTGCCAGCACCGTTATACAGGGAAATAGTTACGAGCAGTACTTC. It translates to CASTVIQGNSYEQYF.